Detailed here is one TCR beta chain. Its antigen is not known. This entry comes from a study of post-analysis software for immune sequencing data. Carried by the TCR beta cDNA libraries were unique molecular identifiers. T cells numbering roughly 1 to 10 million yielded around 500,000 cDNA molecules. One entry per CDR3 protein, called by TCRdb with MiXCR from the PCR reads. Among hundreds of thousands of distinct CDR3 sequences listed, roughly 45% were seen once. Broader study findings: Patients used a few TRBV segments, including TRBV5-6, TRBV5-1 and TRBV20-1, more often than controls.

The CDR3 has 15 amino acids. In germline, CDR1 is MNHEY, CDR2 SVGEGT. With 2 bases removed from V and 5 bases from J, the gap between germline ends came to 12 bases. Sequencing was performed on blood. V is TRBV6-2 or TRBV6-3 and J is TRBJ1-4; D ambiguous. This TCR derives from a girl aged 5-17 years with multiple sclerosis. The chain's CDR3 is CASSYTGSENEKLFF. The CDR3 DNA reads TGTGCCAGCAGTTACACGGGATCCGAAAATGAAAAACTGTTTTTT.